What follows are 2 T cell receptor beta chains derived from one specimen sequenced in a study of T cell responses to AZD1222 COVID-19 vaccine. Produced via immunoSEQ multiplex PCR; TCRdb's table is partial and in-frame only. The repertoire holds some 150,000 clones, with 80% to 90% as singletons. Here the sequenced sample was peripheral blood, taken on day 0 of AZD1222 vaccination. Receptors originate from an adult in good health.

This clone was recorded only once. The V and J genes are TRBV11-1 and TRBJ2-1, with D unclear. The CDR3 extends over 14 amino acids. V was trimmed by 5 bases and J by 10 bases, leaving 18 bases between them. CDR1 SGHAT and CDR2 FQDESV come from the germline V gene (reference sequence). In DNA, the CDR3 is TGTGCCAGCAGCCCCTTCGGACCGGCCGGGGAGCAGTTCTTC. Translated, it gives CASSPFGPAGEQFF.

This chain connects TRBV6-1 to TRBJ1-4, with D perhaps matching TRBD1 (6 bases). The CDR3 contains 14 residues. The germline gives CDR1 MNHNS, CDR2 SASEGT. Between the trimmed V and J ends, which lost 2 bases and 3 bases, there was a span of 7 bases. The CDR3 here is CASSEQGSNEKLFF. For the CDR3, the DNA is TGTGCCAGCAGTGAACAGGGGTCTAATGAAAAACTGTTTTTT.